Sequencing of this TCR beta chain was carried out in a study of Ad26.COV2.S vaccination and SARS-CoV-2 variants. Treatment noted: roughly 18 received Ad26.COV2.S at low or high dose, single or two shots; roughly 5 received placebo; per-sample allocation not given. Specimens were obtained on day 63 following the first vaccine or placebo injection. In this sample, this clone turned up once. V lost 0 bases to trimming and J lost 7 bases, with 15 bases between them. This CDR3 contains 15 residues. CDR1 SGHTA and CDR2 FQGNSA come from the germline V gene. Clones were sequenced by immunoSEQ multiplex PCR, and TCRdb holds only the in-frame ones, with some missing. The sample lists some 500,000 clones, roughly 89% seen once, with roughly 2.5% in the top ten.

The sample consisted of peripheral blood, taken in a trial of Ad26.COV2.S vaccine versus placebo. This receptor was obtained from a person aged 18-65 years who received the Ad26.COV2.S COVID-19 vaccine or a placebo. The genes are TRBV7-2 and TRBJ1-1; possibly TRBD1 for D (5 bases). The CDR3 DNA follows: TGTGCCAGCAGCTTAGCCCCAGGGTATATGGTTGAAGCTTTCTTT. Protein: CASSLAPGYMVEAFF. Combining the CDR3 with reference TRBV7-2 and TRBJ1-1 gives the whole variable domain GAGVSQSPSNKVTEKGKDVELRCDPISGHTALYWYRQSLGQGLEFLIYFQGNSAPDKSGLPSDRFSAERTGGSVSTLTIQRTQQEDSAVYLCASSLAPGYMVEAFFGQGTRLTVV.